This entry is about one TCR beta chain. Antigen specificity is unknown. This sample is drawn from a study of T cells in localized non-small cell lung cancer. Study-level points and caveats: A raised T cell density in blood coincided with lengthier overall survival. Adjacent uninvolved lung tissue had the highest T cell clonality, exceeding tumor. Adjacent lung had a median about 57 of the 100 largest tumor clones. Because only a single region of the tumor was sequenced, heterogeneity remains possible.

Trimming cost V 6 bases and J 2 bases, with 10 bases left between them. This CDR3 region has 13 residues. CDR1 MNHEY and CDR2 SMNVEV come from the germline V gene (reference sequence). TCRdb's table, derived via immunoSEQ multiplex PCR, lists solely in-frame clones and lacks some. The repertoire includes around 19,000 clones, more than 75% of them detected once, and 12% sits in the top ten. The specimen was PBMCs, collected before any cancer treatment. V usage is TRBV27 and J usage is TRBJ2-5, with a tentative D call TRBD1 (5 bases). The TCR sequence derives from a man aged 35 to 69 with stage II squamous cell lung carcinoma. The CDR3 here is CASRGAAQETQYF. The DNA for the CDR3 is TGTGCCAGCAGAGGGGCAGCTCAAGAGACCCAGTACTTC.